One TCR beta chain is described in this entry. Assay runs were performed at deep level. TCRdb's table, derived via immunoSEQ multiplex PCR, lists solely in-frame clones and lacks some. Altogether some 1.4 million clones are present, roughly 96% being singletons, with the ten largest covering roughly 1.2%. The CDR3 runs to 15 residues. Trimming shortened V by 0 bases and J by 8 bases, and 15 bases separated the two germline ends. Germline V gene data show CDR1 as SGDLS and CDR2 as YYNGEE. The data are from a study of shared clonotypes between healthy human individuals. Study summary: Per donor, three plates held CD4 naive cells, three held CD4 memory, two held CD8 naive and one held CD8 memory.

Donors included only healthy HIV-negative adults lacking recent acute infections or vaccinations. The specimen was naive CD4+ T cells sorted from blood. Regarding subset: CD45RA+ positively selected. This chain uses TRBV9 with TRBJ2-1, with a weak D call TRBD2 (6 bases). This TCR came from a man under 40 in good health. As DNA, the CDR3 is TGTGCCAGCAGCGTAGAGGACTATATTCGTCATGAGCAGTTCTTC. Translated: CASSVEDYIRHEQFF.